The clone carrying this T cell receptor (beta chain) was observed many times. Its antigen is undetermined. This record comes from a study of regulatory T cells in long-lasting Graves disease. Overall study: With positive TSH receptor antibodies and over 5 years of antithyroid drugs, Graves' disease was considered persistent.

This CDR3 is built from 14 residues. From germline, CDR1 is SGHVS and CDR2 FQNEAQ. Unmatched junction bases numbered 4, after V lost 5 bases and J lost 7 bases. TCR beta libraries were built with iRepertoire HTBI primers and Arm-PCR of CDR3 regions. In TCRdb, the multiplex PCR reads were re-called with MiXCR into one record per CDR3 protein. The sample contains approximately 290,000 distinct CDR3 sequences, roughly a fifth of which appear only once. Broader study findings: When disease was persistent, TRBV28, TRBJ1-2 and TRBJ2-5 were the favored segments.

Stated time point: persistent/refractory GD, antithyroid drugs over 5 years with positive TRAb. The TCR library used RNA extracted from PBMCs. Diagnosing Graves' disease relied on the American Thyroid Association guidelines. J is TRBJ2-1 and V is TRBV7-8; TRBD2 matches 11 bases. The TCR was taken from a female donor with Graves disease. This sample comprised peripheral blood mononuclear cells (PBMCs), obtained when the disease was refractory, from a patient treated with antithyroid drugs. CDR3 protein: CASSQTSGTNEQFF. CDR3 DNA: TGTGCCAGCAGCCAGACTAGCGGGACGAATGAGCAGTTCTTC.